This T cell receptor (beta chain) is drawn from a study of radiotherapy plus CTLA-4 blockade in lung cancer. Study as a whole: Objective response was observed in about 19% of patients, and disease control in roughly 30%.

Assay used: immunoSEQ multiplex PCR; TCRdb lists only in-frame clones, some missing. There are 26,000 or so clones in the sample; approximately 80% occur only once, and over 15% lies in the top ten. CDR1 and CDR2 from the germline V gene are SGHRS and YFSETQ. The J segment lost 0 bases and the V segment lost 4 bases, leaving 11 bases of the junction unmatched. The CDR3 has 17 residues. The specimen comprised peripheral blood, sampled from a patient treated with radiotherapy plus ipilimumab. The source of this sequence is a human donor with non-small cell lung cancer that progressed on radiotherapy plus ipilimumab. The chain joins TRBV5-1 to TRBJ2-5; 8 nucleotides agree with TRBD2. The CDR3 region is CASSRGVTGGYQETQYF. The DNA for the CDR3 is TGCGCCAGCAGCAGGGGCGTCACGGGAGGGTACCAAGAGACCCAGTACTTC. Drawing the rest from reference TRBV5-1 and TRBJ2-5, the complete variable domain is KAGVTQTPRYLIKTRGQQVTLSCSPISGHRSVSWYQQTPGQGLQFLFEYFSETQRNKGNFPGRFSGRQFSNSRSEMNVSTLELGDSALYLCASSRGVTGGYQETQYFGPGTRLLVL.